The entry below gives a single T cell receptor beta chain sequence along with its context. Antigen unknown. These data are taken from a study of CD4 T cells in relation to SARS-CoV-2 and coronaviruses. The germline CDR1 and CDR2 sequences are LGHNT and FRNRAP. Trimming pared 0 bases from V and 6 bases from J, leaving 8 bases between. The CDR3 consists of 13 residues. CD4+ T cells from unexposed donors were obtained before the COVID-19 pandemic (2011-2018). After about 10 days of culture, CD4+ T cells were isolated. Generated by immunoSEQ multiplex PCR, the TCRdb table keeps only in-frame clones and is missing some. The sample consists of more than 15,000 clones, approximately 80% of them appearing once.

The source is a human donor in good health. The sequencing input was CD4+ T cells from PBMCs, cultured in vitro. The chain joins TRBV12-5 to TRBJ2-5; D may be TRBD2 (6 bases). Written as DNA, the CDR3 is TGTGCTAGTGGTTTGGTTGGGAGGAAGACCCAGTACTTC. The encoded protein is CASGLVGRKTQYF.